The following is a T cell receptor beta chain sequence with its context. The target antigen is unknown. This specimen belongs to a study of human T cells and chemical hapten exposure. Whole-study results and caveats: The number of TCRs over 1 in 1000 frequency stayed unchanged after DPC.

Sample time point: pre-sensitization, week 0. As to treatment: therapeutic diphenylcyclopropenone sensitization with weekly scalp DPC. Germline V gene data show CDR1 as MNHNY and CDR2 as SVGAGI (reference sequence). V gave up 0 bases and J gave up 9 bases, with 14 bases separating them. The CDR3 runs 14 residues. TCRdb independently ran MiXCR on the RACE reads; one entry per CDR3 protein. The table lists tens of thousands of distinct CDR3 sequences, around 10% of them singletons. The genes are TRBV6-6 and TRBJ1-1; no definite D call. The clonotype was recovered from a man aged 35 to 55 with alopecia areata. Some clones in this sample may be carry-over from other donors' samples. This specimen was whole blood, taken in connection with sensitization to the hapten diphenylcyclopropenone (DPC). CDR3 protein: CASSYSVSEAKAFF. DNA of the CDR3: TGTGCCAGCAGTTACTCTGTTTCTGAGGCGAAAGCTTTCTTT.